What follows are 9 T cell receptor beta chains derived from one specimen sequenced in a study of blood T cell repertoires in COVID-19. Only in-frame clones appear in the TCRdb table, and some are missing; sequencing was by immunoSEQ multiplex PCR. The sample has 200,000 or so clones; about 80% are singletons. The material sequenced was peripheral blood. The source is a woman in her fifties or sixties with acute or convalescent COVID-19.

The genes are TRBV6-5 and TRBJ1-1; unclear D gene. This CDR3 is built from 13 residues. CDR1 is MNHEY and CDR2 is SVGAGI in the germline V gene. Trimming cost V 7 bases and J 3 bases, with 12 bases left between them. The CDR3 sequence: CASTGAGYTEAFF. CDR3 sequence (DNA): TGTGCCAGCACCGGAGCGGGTTACACTGAAGCTTTCTTT.

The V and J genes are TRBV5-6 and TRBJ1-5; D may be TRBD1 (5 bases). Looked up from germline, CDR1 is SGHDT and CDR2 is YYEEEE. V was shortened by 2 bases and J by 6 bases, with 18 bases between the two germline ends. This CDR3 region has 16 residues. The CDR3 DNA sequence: TGTGCCAGCAGCTTTGGGGCCGCGGGGCCCGGTCAGCCCCAGCATTTT. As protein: CASSFGAAGPGQPQHF.

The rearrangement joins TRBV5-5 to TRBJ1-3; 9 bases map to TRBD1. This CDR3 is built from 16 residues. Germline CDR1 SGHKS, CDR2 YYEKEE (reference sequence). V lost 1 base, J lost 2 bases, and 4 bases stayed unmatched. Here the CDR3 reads CASSLTGGITGNTIYF. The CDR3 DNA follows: TGTGCCAGCAGCTTGACAGGGGGCATCACTGGAAACACCATATATTTT.

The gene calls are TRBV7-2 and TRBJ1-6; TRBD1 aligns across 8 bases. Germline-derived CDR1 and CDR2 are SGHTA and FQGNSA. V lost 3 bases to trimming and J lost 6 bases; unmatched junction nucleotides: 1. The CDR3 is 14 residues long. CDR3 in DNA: TGTGCCAGCAGCTTCCAGGGGGCTAATTCACCCCTCCACTTT. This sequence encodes CASSFQGANSPLHF.

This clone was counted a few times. The CDR3 region is CASSLEGGAFNEQFF. In DNA, the CDR3 is TGTGCCAGCAGCTTAGAAGGGGGCGCGTTCAATGAGCAGTTCTTC. V usage is TRBV13 and J usage is TRBJ2-1; TRBD1 matches 7 bases. This CDR3 has 15 residues. Germline V gene data show CDR1 as PRHDT and CDR2 as FYEKMQ (reference sequence). V dropped 1 base and J dropped 6; count of bases not matched to a gene: 6.

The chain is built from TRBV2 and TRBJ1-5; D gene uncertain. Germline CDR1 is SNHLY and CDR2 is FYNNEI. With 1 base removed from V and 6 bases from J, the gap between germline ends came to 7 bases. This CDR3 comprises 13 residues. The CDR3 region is CASSEDPGQPQHF. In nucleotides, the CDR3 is TGTGCCAGCAGTGAAGACCCGGGTCAGCCCCAGCATTTT.

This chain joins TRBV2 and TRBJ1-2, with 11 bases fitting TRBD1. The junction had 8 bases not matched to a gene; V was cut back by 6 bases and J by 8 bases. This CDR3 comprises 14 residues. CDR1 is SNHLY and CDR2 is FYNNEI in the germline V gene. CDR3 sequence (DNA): TGTGCCAGCAGGGGACAGGGGGAGAGTGGGGGCTACACCTTC. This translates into CASRGQGESGGYTF.

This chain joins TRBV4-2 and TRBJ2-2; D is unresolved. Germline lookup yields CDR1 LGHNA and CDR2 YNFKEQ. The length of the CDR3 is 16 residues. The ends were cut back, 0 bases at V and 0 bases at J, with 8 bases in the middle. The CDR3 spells CASSQDSPTNTGELFF. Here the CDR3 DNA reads TGTGCCAGCAGCCAAGATTCCCCAACGAACACCGGGGAGCTGTTTTTT.

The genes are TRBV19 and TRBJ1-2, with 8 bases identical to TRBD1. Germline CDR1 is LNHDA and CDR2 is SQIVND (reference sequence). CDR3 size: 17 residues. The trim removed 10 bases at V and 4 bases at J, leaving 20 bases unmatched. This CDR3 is CATHGAGGLPMTYGYTF. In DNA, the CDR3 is TGTGCCACCCACGGGGCAGGGGGCCTACCTATGACCTATGGCTACACCTTC. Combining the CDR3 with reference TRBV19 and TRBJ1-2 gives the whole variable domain DGGITQSPKYLFRKEGQNVTLSCEQNLNHDAMYWYRQDPGQGLRLIYYSQIVNDFQKGDIAEGYSVSREKKESFPLTVTSAQKNPTAFYLCATHGAGGLPMTYGYTFGSGTRLTVV.